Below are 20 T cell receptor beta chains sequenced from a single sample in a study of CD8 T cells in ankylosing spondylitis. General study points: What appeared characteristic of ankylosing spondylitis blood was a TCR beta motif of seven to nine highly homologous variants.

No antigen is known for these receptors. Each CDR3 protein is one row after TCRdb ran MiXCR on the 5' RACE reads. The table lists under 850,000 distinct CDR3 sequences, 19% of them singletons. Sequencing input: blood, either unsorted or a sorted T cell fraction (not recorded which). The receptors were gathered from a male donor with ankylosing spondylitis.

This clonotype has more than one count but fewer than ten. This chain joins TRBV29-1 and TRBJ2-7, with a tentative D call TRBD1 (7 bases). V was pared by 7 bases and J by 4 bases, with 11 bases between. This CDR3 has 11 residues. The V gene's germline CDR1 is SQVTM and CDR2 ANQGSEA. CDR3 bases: TGCAGCGGGGGGGACAGATACGAGCAGTACTTC. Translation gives CSGGDRYEQYF.

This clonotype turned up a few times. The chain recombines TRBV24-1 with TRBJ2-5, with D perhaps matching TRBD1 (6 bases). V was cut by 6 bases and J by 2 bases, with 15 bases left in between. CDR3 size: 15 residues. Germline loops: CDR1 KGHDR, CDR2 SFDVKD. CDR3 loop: CATSTGHGWQETQYF. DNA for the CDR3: TGTGCCACCAGTACAGGGCACGGTTGGCAAGAGACCCAGTACTTC.

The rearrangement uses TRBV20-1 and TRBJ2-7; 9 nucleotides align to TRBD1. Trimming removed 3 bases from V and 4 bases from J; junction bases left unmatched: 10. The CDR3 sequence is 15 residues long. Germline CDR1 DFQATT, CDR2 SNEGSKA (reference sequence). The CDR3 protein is CSASTPGQGVYEQYF. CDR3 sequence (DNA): TGCAGTGCTAGTACCCCGGGACAGGGTGTGTACGAGCAGTACTTC.

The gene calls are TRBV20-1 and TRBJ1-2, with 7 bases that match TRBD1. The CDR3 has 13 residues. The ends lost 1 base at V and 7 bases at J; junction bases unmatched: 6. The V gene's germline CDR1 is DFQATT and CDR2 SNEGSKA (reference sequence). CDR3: CSARVQTGSGYTF. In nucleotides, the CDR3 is TGCAGTGCTAGAGTCCAGACAGGGTCTGGCTACACCTTC.

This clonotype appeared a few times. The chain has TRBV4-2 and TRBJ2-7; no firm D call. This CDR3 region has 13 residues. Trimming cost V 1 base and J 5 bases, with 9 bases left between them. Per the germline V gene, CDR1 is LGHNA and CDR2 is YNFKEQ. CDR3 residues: CASSQGVVNEQYF. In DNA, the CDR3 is TGTGCCAGCAGCCAAGGGGTCGTGAACGAGCAGTACTTC.

CDR3 DNA: TGCAGTGCTCCCGACCCTCGGGGATTTAACACTGAAGCTTTCTTT. Translating gives CSAPDPRGFNTEAFF. The J gene is TRBJ1-1, the V gene TRBV20-1; D uncertain. The CDR3 contains 15 residues. Germline CDR1 and CDR2: DFQATT and SNEGSKA (reference sequence). V lost 5 bases and J 2 bases, leaving 18 bases between the germline ends.

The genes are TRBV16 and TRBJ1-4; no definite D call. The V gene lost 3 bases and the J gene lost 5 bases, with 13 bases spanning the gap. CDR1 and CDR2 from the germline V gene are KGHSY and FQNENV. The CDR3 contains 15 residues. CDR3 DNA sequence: TGTGCCAGCAGCCATTACGGAACCCAAAATGAAAAACTGTTTTTT. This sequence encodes CASSHYGTQNEKLFF.

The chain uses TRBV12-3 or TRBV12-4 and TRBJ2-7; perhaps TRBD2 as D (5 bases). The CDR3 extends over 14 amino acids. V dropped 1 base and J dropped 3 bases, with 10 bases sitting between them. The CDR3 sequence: CASSLGGVRYEQYF. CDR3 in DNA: TGTGCCAGCAGTTTAGGGGGAGTTCGCTACGAGCAGTACTTC.

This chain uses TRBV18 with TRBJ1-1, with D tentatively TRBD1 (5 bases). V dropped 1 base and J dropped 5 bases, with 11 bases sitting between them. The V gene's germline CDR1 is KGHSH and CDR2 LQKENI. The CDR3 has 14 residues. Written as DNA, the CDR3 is TGTGCCAGCTCACCACAATATGGGGGTACTGAAGCTTTCTTT. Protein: CASSPQYGGTEAFF.

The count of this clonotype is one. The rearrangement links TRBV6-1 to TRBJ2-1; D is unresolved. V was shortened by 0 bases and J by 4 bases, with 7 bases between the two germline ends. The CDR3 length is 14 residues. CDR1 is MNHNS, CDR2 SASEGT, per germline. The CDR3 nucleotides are TGTGCCAGCAGTGAAGCGGCGGATTACAATGAGCAGTTCTTC. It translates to CASSEAADYNEQFF.

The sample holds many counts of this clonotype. The CDR3 reads CSAPDRGHGYTF. The CDR3 DNA follows: TGCAGTGCCCCCGACAGGGGTCATGGCTACACCTTC. The V and J genes are TRBV20-1 and TRBJ1-2; 8 bases align to TRBD1. The CDR3 spans 12 residues. The V gene's germline CDR1 is DFQATT and CDR2 SNEGSKA (reference sequence). Germline trimming cut 6 bases from V and 6 bases from J; bases unmatched to any gene: 6.

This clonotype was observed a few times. The CDR3 here is CSARTGVGETQYF. CDR3 bases: TGCAGTGCCCGGACAGGGGTGGGAGAGACCCAGTACTTC. The gene calls are TRBV20-1 and TRBJ2-5; TRBD1 aligns across 9 bases. The CDR3 covers 13 residues. With V trimmed by 6 bases and J by 4 bases, 6 bases remained unmatched. In germline, CDR1 is DFQATT, CDR2 SNEGSKA (reference sequence).

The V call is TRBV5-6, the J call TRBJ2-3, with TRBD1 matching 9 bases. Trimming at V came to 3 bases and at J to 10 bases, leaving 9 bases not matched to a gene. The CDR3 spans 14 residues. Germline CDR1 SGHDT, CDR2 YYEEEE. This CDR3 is CASSSDRGGFAQYF. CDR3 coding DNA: TGTGCCAGCAGCTCCGACAGGGGGGGCTTTGCGCAGTATTTT.

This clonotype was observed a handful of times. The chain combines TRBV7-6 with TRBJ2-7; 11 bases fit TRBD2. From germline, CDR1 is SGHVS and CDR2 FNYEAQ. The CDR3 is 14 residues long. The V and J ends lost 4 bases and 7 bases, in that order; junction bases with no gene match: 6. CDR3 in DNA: TGTGCCAGCAGCTCGACTAGCGGGGAACTAGAGCAGTACTTC. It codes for CASSSTSGELEQYF.

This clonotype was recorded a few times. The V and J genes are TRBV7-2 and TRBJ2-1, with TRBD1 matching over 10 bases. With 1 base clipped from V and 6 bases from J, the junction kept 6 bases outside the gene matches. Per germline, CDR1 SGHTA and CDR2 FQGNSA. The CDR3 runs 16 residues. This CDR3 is CASSLVRTGGSNEQFF. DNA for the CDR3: TGTGCCAGCAGCTTAGTCAGGACAGGGGGGAGCAATGAGCAGTTCTTC.

The CDR3 here is CASSSGQNNEKLFF. In nucleotides, the CDR3 is TGTGCCAGCTCATCGGGACAGAATAATGAAAAACTGTTTTTT. The chain is built from TRBV18 and TRBJ1-4, with TRBD1 matching over 7 bases. In germline, CDR1 is KGHSH, CDR2 LQKENI. V lost 5 bases to trimming and J lost 4 bases; unmatched junction nucleotides: 4. The CDR3 is 14 amino acids.

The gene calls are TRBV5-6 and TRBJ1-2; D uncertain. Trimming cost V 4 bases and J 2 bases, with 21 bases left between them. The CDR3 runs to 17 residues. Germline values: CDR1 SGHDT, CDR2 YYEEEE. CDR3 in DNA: TGTGCCAGCAGCCTCGGGCATCGCTGGGGAGGGAACTATGGCTACACCTTC. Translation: CASSLGHRWGGNYGYTF.

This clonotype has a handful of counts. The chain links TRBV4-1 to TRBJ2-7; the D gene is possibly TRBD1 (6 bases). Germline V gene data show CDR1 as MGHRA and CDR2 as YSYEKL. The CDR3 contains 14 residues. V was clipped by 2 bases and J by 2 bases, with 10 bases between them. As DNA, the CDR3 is TGCGCCAGCAGCCAACCGGGACATACCTACGAGCAGTACTTC. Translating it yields CASSQPGHTYEQYF.

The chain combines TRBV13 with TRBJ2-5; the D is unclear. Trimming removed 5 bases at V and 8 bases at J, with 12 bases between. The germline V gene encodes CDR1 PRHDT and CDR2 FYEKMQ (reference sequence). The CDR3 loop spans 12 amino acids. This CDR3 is CASSEGAATQYF. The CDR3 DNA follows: TGTGCCAGCAGCGAAGGCGCGGCTACCCAGTACTTC.

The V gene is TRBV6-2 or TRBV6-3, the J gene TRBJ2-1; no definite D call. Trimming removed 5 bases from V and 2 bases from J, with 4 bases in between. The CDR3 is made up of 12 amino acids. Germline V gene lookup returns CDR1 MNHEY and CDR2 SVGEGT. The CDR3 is CASSEAYNEQFF. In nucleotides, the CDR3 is TGTGCCAGCAGTGAGGCCTACAATGAGCAGTTCTTC.